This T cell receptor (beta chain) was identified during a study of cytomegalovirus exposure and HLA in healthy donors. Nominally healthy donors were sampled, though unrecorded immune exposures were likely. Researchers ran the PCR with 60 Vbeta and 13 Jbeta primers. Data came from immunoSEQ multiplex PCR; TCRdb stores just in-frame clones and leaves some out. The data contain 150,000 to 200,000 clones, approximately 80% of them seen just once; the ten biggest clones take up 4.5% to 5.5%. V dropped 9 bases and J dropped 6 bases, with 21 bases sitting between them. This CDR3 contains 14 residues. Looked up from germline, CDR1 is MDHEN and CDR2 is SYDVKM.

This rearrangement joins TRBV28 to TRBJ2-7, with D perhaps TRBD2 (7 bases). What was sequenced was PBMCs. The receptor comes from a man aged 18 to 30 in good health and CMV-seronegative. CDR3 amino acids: CASGSEGGAREQYF. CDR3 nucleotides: TGTGCCAGTGGCTCGGAGGGGGGGGCCCGCGAGCAGTACTTC.